Following are 32 T cell receptor beta chains from one sample sequenced in a study of OX40 agonist ivuxolimab in advanced cancers. Profiling relied on immunoSEQ multiplex PCR, and the TCRdb table lists in-frame clones only, not all of them. The data show tens of thousands of clones, approximately 86% seen once. Sequenced here: CD4+ or CD8+ T cells sorted from blood, sampled in a trial of the OX40 agonist ivuxolimab. These receptor sequences come from an adult with an advanced solid tumor such as melanoma, head and neck, liver or kidney cancer.

The chain recombines TRBV7-3 with TRBJ2-1, with D tentatively TRBD1 (6 bases). Trimming cost V 5 bases and J 5 bases, with 16 bases left between them. Germline-derived CDR1 and CDR2 are SGHTA and FQGTGA. This CDR3 contains 15 residues. The CDR3: CASSHYRDTNNEQFF. DNA for the CDR3: TGTGCCAGCAGCCATTACCGGGACACCAACAATGAGCAGTTCTTC.

The V and J genes are TRBV7-2 and TRBJ2-5; TRBD2 agrees at 8 bases. This CDR3 spans 15 amino acids. Germline trimming cut 2 bases from V and 2 bases from J; bases unmatched to any gene: 4. Germline assignment: CDR1 SGHTA and CDR2 FQGNSA. The CDR3 loop reads CASSLSGSGQETQYF. The CDR3 nucleotides read TGTGCCAGCAGCTTAAGCGGGAGTGGGCAAGAGACCCAGTACTTC.

The chain recombines TRBV6-1 with TRBJ2-7; no definite D call. The CDR3 length is 16 residues. V lost 3 bases and J 3 bases, leaving 18 bases between the germline ends. Germline V lookup: CDR1 MNHNS, CDR2 SASEGT. The CDR3 loop reads CASSDLRSLSRYEQYF. The CDR3 DNA reads as TGTGCCAGCAGTGACTTAAGGAGTCTAAGCCGCTACGAGCAGTACTTC.

The J gene is TRBJ1-3, the V gene TRBV30; D call uncertain. The CDR3 loop spans 14 amino acids. The germline V gene encodes CDR1 GTSNPN and CDR2 SVGIG (reference sequence). V dropped 2 bases and J dropped 0 bases, with 8 bases sitting between them. CDR3 region: CAWSPTASGNTIYF. Here the CDR3 DNA reads TGTGCCTGGAGTCCGACGGCCTCTGGAAACACCATATATTTT.

Details on this clone: At one end, the junction sequence differs from germline, possibly due to a read error. V usage is TRBV5-1 and J usage is TRBJ2-4; possibly TRBD1 or TRBD2 for D (5 bases each). The CDR3 is 13 residues long. Germline loops: CDR1 SGHRS, CDR2 YFSETQ. DNA of the CDR3: TGCGCCAGCAGTTTGGGGGACCTAAACATTCAGTACTTC. Protein: CASSLGDLNIQYF.

J is TRBJ1-5 and V is TRBV9; the D is unclear. CDR3 length equals 14 residues. Germline values: CDR1 SGDLS, CDR2 YYNGEE. Trimming took off 7 bases at V and 0 bases at J, with 11 bases between the two ends. The CDR3 nucleotides are TGTGCCAGCCCCGGACGACATAGCAATCAGCCCCAGCATTTT. This codes for CASPGRHSNQPQHF.

The chain carries TRBV6-6 and TRBJ1-1; 9 nucleotides agree with TRBD1. Germline-derived CDR1 and CDR2 are MNHNY and SVGAGI (reference sequence). The V gene end was trimmed by 4 bases and the J gene end by 4 bases; junction bases not matched to a gene: 4. This CDR3 contains 14 residues. The CDR3 spells CASSSRDRVTEAFF. The DNA of the CDR3 is TGTGCCAGCAGTTCCCGGGACAGGGTCACTGAAGCTTTCTTT.

The genes are TRBV7-6 and TRBJ2-5; D is uncertain. Looked up from germline, CDR1 is SGHVS and CDR2 is FNYEAQ. The V end was cut by 1 base, the J end by 5 bases, with 8 bases between. The CDR3 loop spans 13 amino acids. As DNA, the CDR3 is TGTGCCAGCAGCTTAGGTCCCCAGGAGACCCAGTACTTC. Translated: CASSLGPQETQYF.

The V call is TRBV30, the J call TRBJ2-3; no clear D gene. Germline lookup yields CDR1 GTSNPN and CDR2 SVGIG (reference sequence). The germline V and J ends were trimmed by 3 bases and 5 bases, with 18 bases remaining between them. There are 15 residues in the CDR3. CDR3: CAWRDSRSSVDTQYF. The CDR3 DNA follows: TGTGCCTGGAGAGATAGCAGGAGTAGTGTAGATACGCAGTATTTT.

This clone appeared a single time. V and J are TRBV18 and TRBJ1-3; D not certain. In germline, CDR1 is KGHSH, CDR2 LQKENI. This CDR3 region has 17 residues. V gave up 1 base and J gave up 0 bases, with 13 bases separating them. The chain's CDR3 is CASSPRQELISGNTIYF. The CDR3 DNA reads as TGTGCCAGCTCACCACGGCAGGAGTTGATCTCTGGAAACACCATATATTTT. The full variable domain, with the rest looked up from reference TRBV18 and TRBJ1-3, is NAGVMQNPRHLVRRRGQEARLRCSPMKGHSHVYWYRQLPEEGLKFMVYLQKENIIDESGMPKERFSAEFPKEGPSILRIQQVVRGDSAAYFCASSPRQELISGNTIYFGEGSWLTVV.

The chain employs TRBV6-5 and TRBJ2-2; D gene ambiguous. CDR1 MNHEY and CDR2 SVGAGI come from the germline V gene. This CDR3 has 14 residues. V lost 7 bases and J 11 bases, leaving 20 bases between the germline ends. The CDR3 here is CASKAQRSFGELFF. In DNA, the CDR3 is TGTGCCAGCAAGGCGCAGAGGAGTTTTGGTGAGCTGTTTTTT.

This clone appeared a few times. The genes are TRBV5-1 and TRBJ2-3; TRBD1 matches at 8 bases. The CDR3 is 14 residues long. The J segment lost 2 bases and the V segment lost 4 bases, leaving 3 bases of the junction unmatched. The germline gives CDR1 SGHRS, CDR2 YFSETQ. CDR3 coding DNA: TGCGCCAGCAGCAGGGGACAGGCCACAGATACGCAGTATTTT. It encodes CASSRGQATDTQYF.

J is TRBJ2-1 and V is TRBV19; 9 bases line up with TRBD1. Per the germline V gene, CDR1 is LNHDA and CDR2 is SQIVND (reference sequence). The V gene end was trimmed by 5 bases and the J gene end by 5 bases; junction bases not matched to a gene: 10. The CDR3 runs to 16 residues. This CDR3 reads CASSARQGGKDNEQFF. Here the CDR3 DNA reads TGTGCCAGTAGTGCGAGACAGGGGGGTAAAGACAATGAGCAGTTCTTC.

Regarding this clone: Additional DNA sequences in this sample encode the identical CDR3. This sequence joins TRBV30 and TRBJ2-1; D ambiguous. Per germline, CDR1 GTSNPN and CDR2 SVGIG (reference sequence). V was trimmed by 4 bases and J by 6 bases, leaving 4 bases between them. This CDR3 has 10 residues. This CDR3 reads CAWNRNEQFF. The DNA of the CDR3 is TGTGCCTGGAACCGCAATGAGCAGTTCTTC.

The chain combines TRBV15 with TRBJ1-1, with D unclear. The V end lost 2 bases, the J end lost 1 base, and 14 bases lay between the germline ends. The germline V gene has CDR1 LNHNV and CDR2 YYDKDF (reference sequence). The CDR3 sequence is 16 residues long. CDR3 region: CATSRFEGRKNTEAFF. CDR3 DNA sequence: TGTGCCACCAGCAGATTTGAGGGTCGGAAGAACACTGAAGCTTTCTTT.

The rearrangement uses TRBV5-4 and TRBJ2-3, with 10 positions matching TRBD2. This CDR3 is built from 16 residues. V lost 3 bases to trimming and J lost 0 bases; unmatched junction nucleotides: 4. CDR1 and CDR2 (germline): SGHNT, YYREEE (reference sequence). DNA of the CDR3: TGTGCCAGCAGCTCGGGACTAGCGTTTAGCACAGATACGCAGTATTTT. It codes for CASSSGLAFSTDTQYF.

The V and J genes are TRBV10-3 and TRBJ2-3; D is uncertain. V was cut by 3 bases and J by 1 base, with 8 bases left in between. CDR3 length: 14 amino acids. The germline gives CDR1 ENHRY, CDR2 SYGVKD. The CDR3 loop is CAISDSGRTDTQYF. The CDR3 bases are TGTGCCATCAGTGATTCCGGCCGCACAGATACGCAGTATTTT.

The chain couples TRBV28 to TRBJ2-7; 7 nucleotides agree with TRBD2. Losses at the gene ends were 8 bases for V and 7 bases for J; bases not matched to a gene: 14. CDR1 is MDHEN and CDR2 is SYDVKM in the germline V gene. The CDR3 runs to 14 residues. Written as DNA, the CDR3 is TGTGCCAGCGCCCAGGGCGGGAGACCCCAAGAGCAGTACTTC. This sequence encodes CASAQGGRPQEQYF.

The rearrangement uses TRBV11-2 and TRBJ2-1; D gene unclear. This CDR3 region has 15 residues. V lost 1 base, J lost 7 bases, and 14 bases lay in between. Per the germline V gene, CDR1 is SGHAT and CDR2 is FQNNGV. The CDR3 region is CASSLGVIGRNEQFF. CDR3 sequence (DNA): TGTGCCAGCAGCTTAGGGGTTATCGGAAGAAATGAGCAGTTCTTC.

The table lists this clone with a count of one. The chain recombines TRBV20-1 with TRBJ2-1; D call uncertain. V lost 0 bases to trimming and J lost 7 bases, with 4 bases between them. Germline CDR1 DFQATT, CDR2 SNEGSKA (reference sequence). The CDR3 extends over 11 amino acids. This CDR3 reads CSARDPNEQFF. CDR3 DNA sequence: TGCAGTGCTAGAGATCCTAATGAGCAGTTCTTC.

The chain uses TRBV2 and TRBJ1-6; tentative D call: TRBD1 (5 bases). The V gene's germline CDR1 is SNHLY and CDR2 FYNNEI. This CDR3 is built from 15 residues. Trimming shortened V by 7 bases and J by 8 bases, and 18 bases separated the two germline ends. Here the CDR3 DNA reads TGTGCCAGCACTAGAGACAGCGCCGGGGATTCACCCCTCCACTTT. Protein: CASTRDSAGDSPLHF.

This chain uses TRBV30 with TRBJ1-2, with TRBD1 matching over 10 bases. The germline gives CDR1 GTSNPN, CDR2 SVGIG (reference sequence). The CDR3 is 13 amino acids. With V trimmed by 7 bases and J by 5 bases, 7 bases remained unmatched. CDR3 region: CASRDRGGYGYTF. CDR3 in DNA: TGTGCCTCCCGGGACAGGGGAGGGTATGGCTACACCTTC.

This clone was found once. The J gene is TRBJ2-1, the V gene TRBV28; TRBD1 matches at 9 bases. Looked up from germline, CDR1 is MDHEN and CDR2 is SYDVKM. After removal of 3 bases from V and 5 bases from J, the junction contained 5 bases not matched to a gene. The CDR3 loop spans 15 amino acids. The CDR3: CASSFRGTGNNEQFF. CDR3 nucleotides: TGTGCCAGCAGTTTTAGGGGGACAGGGAACAATGAGCAGTTCTTC.

The chain links TRBV7-6 to TRBJ2-2; 8 nucleotides line up with TRBD2. The J segment lost 4 bases and the V segment lost 1 base, leaving 8 bases of the junction unmatched. The CDR3 is 17 residues long. Germline V gene lookup returns CDR1 SGHVS and CDR2 FNYEAQ. CDR3 loop: CASSLVTAGGVTGELFF. The CDR3, as DNA: TGTGCCAGCAGCTTAGTGACGGCGGGGGGCGTCACCGGGGAGCTGTTTTTT.

The chain couples TRBV19 to TRBJ2-7; 10 bases line up with TRBD1. This CDR3 has 17 residues. CDR1 LNHDA and CDR2 SQIVND come from the germline V gene (reference sequence). Trimming cost V 1 base and J 3 bases; bases outside gene matches: 9. The DNA for the CDR3 is TGTGCCAGTAGTATAGCACGGGGACAGGGGAATGGCTACGAGCAGTACTTC. Translation gives CASSIARGQGNGYEQYF.

This clone occurred once. CDR3 coding DNA: TGTGCCAGCACAGGTTCCCCCTTACTGAGCCTAGCCAAAAACATTCAGTACTTC. Protein product: CASTGSPLLSLAKNIQYF. The chain joins TRBV2 to TRBJ2-4; D is undetermined. The germline V gene encodes CDR1 SNHLY and CDR2 FYNNEI. The CDR3 has 18 residues. V lost 7 bases, J lost 0 bases, and 22 bases lay in between.

The chain couples TRBV2 to TRBJ2-5; 11 nucleotides match TRBD2. Germline assignment: CDR1 SNHLY and CDR2 FYNNEI. Losses at the gene ends were 6 bases for V and 1 base for J; bases not matched to a gene: 1. This CDR3 spans 14 amino acids. CDR3 sequence: CASRGLAAQETQYF. DNA for the CDR3: TGTGCCAGCAGGGGACTAGCGGCCCAAGAGACCCAGTACTTC.

The genes are TRBV29-1 and TRBJ2-3; D not certain. This CDR3 region has 14 residues. Trimming cost V 6 bases and J 0 bases, with 13 bases left between them. CDR1 and CDR2 (germline): SQVTM, ANQGSEA. CDR3 DNA sequence: TGCAGCGTCGGCGTCTCCCATAGCACAGATACGCAGTATTTT. Its protein product is CSVGVSHSTDTQYF.

The V call is TRBV11-2, the J call TRBJ2-3; D possibly corresponds to TRBD2 (6 bases). The germline V gene has CDR1 SGHAT and CDR2 FQNNGV. With 5 bases removed from V and 4 bases from J, the gap between germline ends came to 10 bases. This CDR3 has 13 amino acids. The CDR3: CASSIGEADTQYF. CDR3 nucleotide sequence: TGTGCCAGCAGCATAGGGGAGGCAGATACGCAGTATTTT.

The chain couples TRBV28 to TRBJ1-3; D unresolved. CDR1 is MDHEN and CDR2 is SYDVKM in the germline V gene. The CDR3 sequence is 19 residues long. V gave up 1 base and J gave up 1 base, with 20 bases separating them. CDR3 amino acids: CASSLYGPGAIGSGNTIYF. The CDR3 nucleotides read TGTGCCAGCAGTTTATACGGGCCGGGCGCCATCGGGTCTGGAAACACCATATATTTT. Using reference TRBV28 and TRBJ1-3 for the parts outside the CDR3, the full variable domain is DVKVTQSSRYLVKRTGEKVFLECVQDMDHENMFWYRQDPGLGLRLIYFSYDVKMKEKGDIPEGYSVSREKKERFSLILESASTNQTSMYLCASSLYGPGAIGSGNTIYFGEGSWLTVV.

The V gene is TRBV9, the J gene TRBJ2-6; D ambiguous. The CDR3 totals 13 residues. Germline V gene sequence: CDR1 SGDLS, CDR2 YYNGEE. The V gene lost 4 bases and the J gene lost 4 bases, with 6 bases spanning the gap. The CDR3 here is CASSTEGANVLTF. For the CDR3, the DNA is TGTGCCAGCAGCACAGAGGGGGCCAACGTCCTGACTTTC.

The chain combines TRBV7-6 with TRBJ1-1; D ambiguous. This CDR3 region has 13 residues. V dropped 4 bases and J dropped 2 bases, with 8 bases sitting between them. Germline CDR1 and CDR2: SGHVS and FNYEAQ. CDR3 amino acids: CASSSPGNTEAFF. CDR3 nucleotide sequence: TGTGCCAGCAGCTCCCCAGGAAACACTGAAGCTTTCTTT. The full variable domain, rest sourced from reference TRBV7-6 and TRBJ1-1, is GAGVSQSPRYKVTKRGQDVALRCDPISGHVSLYWYRQALGQGPEFLTYFNYEAQQDKSGLPNDRFSAERPEGSISTLTIQRTEQRDSAMYRCASSSPGNTEAFFGQGTRLTVV.